The following is a T cell receptor (beta chain) sequence with its context. Trimming pared 2 bases from V and 8 bases from J, leaving 10 bases between. The CDR3 sequence is 14 residues long. Germline V CDR1 and CDR2: SGHTA, FQGNSA. Data came from immunoSEQ multiplex PCR; TCRdb stores just in-frame clones and leaves some out. The table lists roughly 88,000 clones, around 92% of them singletons. These data come from a study of control samples from healthy donors and cancer patients. The TCR comes from a middle-aged man in good health. Sequencing used blood. The gene calls are TRBV7-2 and TRBJ1-6; D may be TRBD1 (6 bases). In DNA form, the CDR3 reads TGTGCCAGCAGCTTAAAAGGGGGGGATTCACCCCTCCACTTT. Amino acid sequence: CASSLKGGDSPLHF.